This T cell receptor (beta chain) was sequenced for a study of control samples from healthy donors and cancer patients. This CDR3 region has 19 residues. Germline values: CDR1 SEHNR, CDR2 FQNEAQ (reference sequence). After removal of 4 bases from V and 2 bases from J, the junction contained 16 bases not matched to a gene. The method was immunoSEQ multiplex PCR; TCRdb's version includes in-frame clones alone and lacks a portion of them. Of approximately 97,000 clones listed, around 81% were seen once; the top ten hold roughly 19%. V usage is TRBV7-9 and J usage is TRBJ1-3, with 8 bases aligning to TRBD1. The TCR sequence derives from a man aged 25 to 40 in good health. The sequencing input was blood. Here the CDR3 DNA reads TGTGCCAGCAGCTACCTGACAGGGGTCGTCCGATTCGCTGGAAACACCATATATTTT. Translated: CASSYLTGVVRFAGNTIYF.